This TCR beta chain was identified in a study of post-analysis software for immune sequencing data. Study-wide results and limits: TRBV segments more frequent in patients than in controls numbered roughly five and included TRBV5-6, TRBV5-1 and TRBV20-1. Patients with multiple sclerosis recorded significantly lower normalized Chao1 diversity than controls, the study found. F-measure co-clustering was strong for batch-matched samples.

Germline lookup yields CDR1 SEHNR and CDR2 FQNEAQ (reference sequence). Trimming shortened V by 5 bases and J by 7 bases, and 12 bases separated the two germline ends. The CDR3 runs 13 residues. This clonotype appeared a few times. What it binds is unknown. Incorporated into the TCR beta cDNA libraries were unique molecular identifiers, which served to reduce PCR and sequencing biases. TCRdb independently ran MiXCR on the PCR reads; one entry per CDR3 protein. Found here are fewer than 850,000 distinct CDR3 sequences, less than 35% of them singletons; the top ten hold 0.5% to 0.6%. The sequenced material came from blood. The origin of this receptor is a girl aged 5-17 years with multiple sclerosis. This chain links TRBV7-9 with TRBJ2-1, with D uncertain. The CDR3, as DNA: TGTGCCAGCAGCAAAGACACCGTTAATGAGCAGTTCTTC. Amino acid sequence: CASSKDTVNEQFF.